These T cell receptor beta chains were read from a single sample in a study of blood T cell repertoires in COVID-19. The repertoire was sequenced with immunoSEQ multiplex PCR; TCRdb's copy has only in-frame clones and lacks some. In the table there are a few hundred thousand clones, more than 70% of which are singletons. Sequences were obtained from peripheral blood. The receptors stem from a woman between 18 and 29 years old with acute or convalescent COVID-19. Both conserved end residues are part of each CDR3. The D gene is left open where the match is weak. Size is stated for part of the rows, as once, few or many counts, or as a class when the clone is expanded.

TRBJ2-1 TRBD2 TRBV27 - CASSLSGGSPYEQFF TGTGCCAGCAGTTTATCGGGCGGGAGCCCCTATGAGCAGTTCTTC
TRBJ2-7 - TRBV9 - CASSVESRGYEQYF TGTGCCAGCAGCGTAGAGTCAAGGGGCTACGAGCAGTACTTC
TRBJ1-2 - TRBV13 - CASSLNTGQAGYTF TGTGCCAGCAGCTTGAATACAGGGCAGGCTGGCTACACCTTC
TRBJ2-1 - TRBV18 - CASSPSSPMSDNEQFF TGTGCCAGCTCACCTTCTAGCCCCATGTCGGACAATGAGCAGTTCTTC
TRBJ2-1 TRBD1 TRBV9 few CASSLTGDSYNEQFF TGTGCCAGCAGCCTGACAGGGGACTCCTACAATGAGCAGTTCTTC
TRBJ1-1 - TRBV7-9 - CASSRDVGDTEAFF TGTGCCAGCAGCCGCGATGTGGGAGACACTGAAGCTTTCTTT
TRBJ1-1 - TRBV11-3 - CASSFSRLTEAFF TGTGCCAGCAGCTTCTCCAGGCTCACTGAAGCTTTCTTT
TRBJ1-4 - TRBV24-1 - CATSAGELKGGNEKLFF TGTGCCACCAGTGCCGGCGAGCTGAAGGGAGGAAATGAAAAACTGTTTTTT
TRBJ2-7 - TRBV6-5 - CASSIGTNYEQYF TGTGCCAGCAGCATCGGGACAAACTACGAGCAGTACTTC
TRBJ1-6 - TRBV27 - CASSLSSYSSYNSPLHF TGTGCCAGCAGTTTAAGCTCCTACAGCTCCTATAATTCACCCCTCCACTTT
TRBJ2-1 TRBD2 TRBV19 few CASSRSGLAGLIGSYNEQFF TGTGCCAGCTCACGGTCGGGACTAGCGGGATTGATAGGCTCCTACAATGAGCAGTTCTTC
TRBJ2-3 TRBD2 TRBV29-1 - CSVESPGTRIYDTQYF TGCAGCGTTGAGAGCCCCGGGACTAGAATTTATGATACGCAGTATTTT
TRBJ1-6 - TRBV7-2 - CASSFGGGVSPLHF TGTGCCAGCAGCTTTGGAGGAGGGGTTTCACCCCTCCACTTT
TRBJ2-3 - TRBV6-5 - CASSYSRDTQYF TGTGCCAGCAGTTATTCCCGAGATACGCAGTATTTT
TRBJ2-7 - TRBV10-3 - CAISLTDRGEQYF TGTGCCATCAGCCTTACGGACAGAGGCGAGCAGTACTTC
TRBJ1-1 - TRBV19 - CASTIPGTLNTEAFF TGTGCCAGCACAATTCCCGGGACATTAAACACTGAAGCTTTCTTT
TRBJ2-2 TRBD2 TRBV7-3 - CASRLAAGELFF TGTGCCAGCAGACTAGCGGCCGGGGAGCTGTTTTTT
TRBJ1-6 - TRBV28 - CASNPWGLDPWSSPLHF TGTGCCAGCAACCCCTGGGGGCTTGACCCGTGGAGTTCACCCCTCCACTTT
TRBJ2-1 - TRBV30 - CAWRRWDEQFF TGTGCCTGGAGGAGGTGGGATGAGCAGTTCTTC
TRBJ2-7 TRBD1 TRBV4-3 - CASSQDLRPRDRVFSYEQYF TGCGCCAGCAGCCAAGATCTTCGCCCCCGGGACAGGGTCTTCTCCTACGAGCAGTACTTC
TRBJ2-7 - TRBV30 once CAWSGGGPAYEQYF TGTGCCTGGAGTGGTGGAGGGCCGGCTTACGAGCAGTACTTC
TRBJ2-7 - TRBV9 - CASSVGPGSRYEQYF TGTGCCAGCAGCGTAGGGCCGGGGAGTAGGTACGAGCAGTACTTC
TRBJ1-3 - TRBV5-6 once CASSLRRADTIYF TGTGCCAGCAGCTTGAGGCGGGCGGACACCATATATTTT
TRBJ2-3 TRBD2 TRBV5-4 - CASSLKAGVPTDTQYF TGTGCCAGCAGCTTAAAAGCGGGAGTACCCACAGATACGCAGTATTTT
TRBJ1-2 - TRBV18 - CASSPNRDDYGYTF TGTGCCAGCTCACCTAACAGGGACGACTATGGCTACACCTTC
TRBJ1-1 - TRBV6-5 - CASSWAGRAEAFF TGTGCCAGCAGTTGGGCCGGGCGGGCTGAAGCTTTCTTT
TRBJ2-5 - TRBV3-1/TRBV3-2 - CASSQGAGIRQETQYF TGTGCCAGCAGCCAGGGGGCAGGGATACGGCAAGAGACCCAGTACTTC
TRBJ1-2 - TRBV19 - CASSIVGRGGGYTF TGTGCCAGTAGTATCGTGGGAAGGGGAGGAGGCTACACCTTC
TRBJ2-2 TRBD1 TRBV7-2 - CASSLMAGGSGELFF TGTGCCAGCAGCTTAATGGCAGGGGGCTCCGGGGAGCTGTTTTTT
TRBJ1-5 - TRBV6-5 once CASRGNQPQHF TGTGCCAGCCGCGGGAATCAGCCCCAGCATTTT